These 26 T cell receptor beta chains originate from one sample sequenced in a study of blood T cell repertoires in COVID-19. Generated by immunoSEQ multiplex PCR, the TCRdb table keeps only in-frame clones and is missing some. Of fewer than 250,000 clones detected, about nine tenths appear once; the ten largest clones hold roughly 4.5%. Material: peripheral blood. The receptors shown here come from a man aged 45-65 years with acute or convalescent COVID-19.

The chain carries TRBV6-5 and TRBJ1-4; D possibly corresponds to TRBD1 (5 bases). CDR1 and CDR2 from the germline V gene are MNHEY and SVGAGI. This CDR3 contains 16 residues. Trimming cost V 2 bases and J 3 bases, with 13 bases left between them. The CDR3 DNA is TGTGCCAGCAGTTACAGTCGGGGGATAGCTAATGAAAAACTGTTTTTT. The encoded protein is CASSYSRGIANEKLFF.

This clone was seen once. The V call is TRBV9, the J call TRBJ1-3; no firm D call. From germline, CDR1 is SGDLS and CDR2 YYNGEE. This CDR3 has 13 residues. V dropped 4 bases and J dropped 4 bases, with 9 bases sitting between them. CDR3 amino acids: CASSPPEGNTIYF. As DNA, the CDR3 is TGTGCCAGCAGCCCCCCAGAAGGAAACACCATATATTTT. The full variable domain, its missing parts supplied by reference TRBV9 and TRBJ1-3, is DSGVTQTPKHLITATGQRVTLRCSPRSGDLSVYWYQQSLDQGLQFLIQYYNGEERAKGNILERFSAQQFPDLHSELNLSSLELGDSALYFCASSPPEGNTIYFGEGSWLTVV.

The gene calls are TRBV7-2 and TRBJ1-3; D is unresolved. Trimming pared 1 base from V and 2 bases from J, leaving 9 bases between. The length of the CDR3 is 15 residues. Per germline, CDR1 SGHTA and CDR2 FQGNSA. Here the CDR3 reads CASSLGHSTGNTIYF. CDR3 DNA: TGTGCCAGCAGCTTAGGACACTCCACTGGAAACACCATATATTTT. Looking up the rest from reference TRBV7-2 and TRBJ1-3 gives the full variable domain: GAGVSQSPSNKVTEKGKDVELRCDPISGHTALYWYRQSLGQGLEFLIYFQGNSAPDKSGLPSDRFSAERTGGSVSTLTIQRTQQEDSAVYLCASSLGHSTGNTIYFGEGSWLTVV.

This rearrangement joins TRBV7-2 to TRBJ1-1, with 7 bases lining up with TRBD1. This CDR3 contains 15 residues. J was trimmed by 4 bases and V by 5 bases; bases with no gene match: 10. Germline loops: CDR1 SGHTA, CDR2 FQGNSA. Here the CDR3 reads CASSIRGGAPTEAFF. The CDR3 nucleotides are TGTGCCAGCAGCATCCGAGGGGGCGCGCCCACTGAAGCTTTCTTT.

V and J are TRBV6-5 and TRBJ2-5; TRBD1 agrees at 7 bases. Germline V CDR1 and CDR2: MNHEY, SVGAGI. J gave up 3 bases and V 5 bases, and 6 bases lay outside the gene matches. The CDR3 contains 14 residues. The CDR3 loop is CASSRGDREETQYF. The CDR3 DNA reads TGTGCCAGCAGTAGAGGTGACAGGGAAGAGACCCAGTACTTC.

The chain uses TRBV10-3 and TRBJ2-2, with D tentatively TRBD2 (5 bases). The CDR3 length is 19 residues. V was cut by 3 bases and J by 4 bases, with 24 bases left in between. Germline-derived CDR1 and CDR2 are ENHRY and SYGVKD. The CDR3 here is CAISDHPSRGSGPTGELFF. CDR3 nucleotide sequence: TGTGCCATCAGTGACCACCCCTCTAGAGGGTCAGGCCCCACCGGGGAGCTGTTTTTT.

The chain carries TRBV18 and TRBJ1-3, with TRBD1 matching over 8 bases. This CDR3 spans 16 amino acids. Trimming cost V 2 bases and J 0 bases; bases outside gene matches: 3. Germline CDR1 reads KGHSH; CDR2 reads LQKENI. The CDR3 nucleotides read TGTGCCAGCTCACCAGGACAGGGTTACTCTGGAAACACCATATATTTT. The encoded protein is CASSPGQGYSGNTIYF.

J is TRBJ2-3 and V is TRBV7-3; TRBD2 agrees at 7 bases. Germline lookup yields CDR1 SGHTA and CDR2 FQGTGA. This CDR3 is built from 14 residues. The J segment lost 0 bases and the V segment lost 5 bases, leaving 2 bases of the junction unmatched. CDR3 protein: CASSRDYSTDTQYF. The CDR3 bases are TGTGCCAGCAGCAGGGACTATAGCACAGATACGCAGTATTTT.

CDR3 DNA: TGCAGTGCTAGAGAGGCTGAAAAACTGTTTTTT. Translated: CSAREAEKLFF. The chain combines TRBV20-1 with TRBJ1-4; the D is unclear. Per the germline V gene, CDR1 is DFQATT and CDR2 is SNEGSKA (reference sequence). The CDR3 covers 11 residues. Trimming stripped 0 bases from V and 7 bases from J, with 3 bases between.

This chain connects TRBV30 to TRBJ1-1, with D unresolved. Per germline, CDR1 GTSNPN and CDR2 SVGIG (reference sequence). Deletions cut 3 bases from V and 0 bases from J, with 8 bases between. The CDR3 has 13 amino acids. The CDR3: CAWSIGMNTEAFF. CDR3 nucleotide sequence: TGTGCCTGGAGCATCGGGATGAACACTGAAGCTTTCTTT.

CDR3 sequence (DNA): TGTGCCAGCAGGTGGGACATCACCTACGAGCAGTACTTC. This gives the protein CASRWDITYEQYF. The chain combines TRBV6-5 with TRBJ2-7; a possible D gene is TRBD1 (6 bases). The ends were cut back, 6 bases at V and 2 bases at J, with 11 bases in the middle. The CDR3 is made up of 13 amino acids. Germline-derived CDR1 and CDR2 are MNHEY and SVGAGI.

The chain links TRBV19 to TRBJ1-4; the match to TRBD1 covers 9 bases. With V trimmed by 5 bases and J by 2 bases, 6 bases remained unmatched. Germline lookup yields CDR1 LNHDA and CDR2 SQIVND (reference sequence). CDR3 size: 16 residues. The CDR3 DNA reads as TGTGCCAGTAGTTTTCGGACAGGGGACACTAATGAAAAACTGTTTTTT. Residues: CASSFRTGDTNEKLFF.

This sequence joins TRBV7-6 and TRBJ1-5; tentatively, D is TRBD1 (6 bases). V was trimmed by 5 bases and J by 3 bases, leaving 17 bases between them. CDR1 is SGHVS, CDR2 FNYEAQ, per germline. The CDR3 sequence is 16 residues long. CDR3 sequence reads: CASSLRAGGHNQPQHF. Written as DNA, the CDR3 is TGTGCCAGCAGCCTCAGGGCCGGGGGGCACAATCAGCCCCAGCATTTT.

The chain employs TRBV6-5 and TRBJ1-4, with D unclear. Trimming left V 5 bases short and J 0 bases short, with 10 bases between. Germline assignment: CDR1 MNHEY and CDR2 SVGAGI. This CDR3 comprises 15 residues. The DNA for the CDR3 is TGTGCCAGCAGTCACACGGGAGCAACTAATGAAAAACTGTTTTTT. Encoded protein: CASSHTGATNEKLFF.

The chain uses TRBV27 and TRBJ2-1, with 9 bases that match TRBD1. The CDR3 has 15 residues. V shed 2 bases, J shed 7 bases, and the junction held 6 bases outside the gene matches. Germline CDR1 and CDR2: MNHEY and SMNVEV (reference sequence). Written as DNA, the CDR3 is TGTGCCAGCAGTTTAGTGGGACAGGGAAGGAATGAGCAGTTCTTC. Translating it yields CASSLVGQGRNEQFF.

The V gene is TRBV6-5, the J gene TRBJ2-1; D may be TRBD1 (6 bases). This CDR3 has 14 amino acids. Germline loops: CDR1 MNHEY, CDR2 SVGAGI. V lost 5 bases and J 5 bases, leaving 13 bases between the germline ends. CDR3 amino acids: CASSPRTEDNEQFF. DNA for the CDR3: TGTGCCAGCAGTCCCAGGACAGAGGACAATGAGCAGTTCTTC.

Written as DNA, the CDR3 is TGTGCCAGCAGCGTAGTTTCAGGGGGACCCCTTGAAGCTTTCTTT. It yields the protein CASSVVSGGPLEAFF. The rearrangement joins TRBV9 to TRBJ1-1, with 7 bases that match TRBD1. The CDR3 is 15 residues long. V trimming: 0 bases; J trimming: 7 bases; junction bases outside the gene matches: 9. Germline CDR1 reads SGDLS; CDR2 reads YYNGEE. The variable domain in full, completed from reference TRBV9 and TRBJ1-1, reads DSGVTQTPKHLITATGQRVTLRCSPRSGDLSVYWYQQSLDQGLQFLIQYYNGEERAKGNILERFSAQQFPDLHSELNLSSLELGDSALYFCASSVVSGGPLEAFFGQGTRLTVV.

The chain couples TRBV5-1 to TRBJ2-2, with 8 positions matching TRBD1. This CDR3 is 16 amino acids long. V trimming: 3 bases; J trimming: 0 bases; junction bases outside the gene matches: 4. CDR1 is SGHRS and CDR2 is YFSETQ in the germline V gene. This CDR3 reads CASSSQQGANTGELFF. CDR3 DNA sequence: TGCGCCAGCAGCTCCCAACAGGGGGCGAACACCGGGGAGCTGTTTTTT.

V gene TRBV7-6 combines with J gene TRBJ2-3; TRBD2 might be the D (6 bases). The CDR3 has 16 amino acids. V lost 7 bases to trimming and J lost 6 bases, with 23 bases between them. CDR1 SGHVS and CDR2 FNYEAQ come from the germline V gene. The CDR3 sequence: CASKLTGRGGFDTQYF. CDR3 sequence (DNA): TGTGCCAGCAAGCTAACCGGGAGAGGTGGATTCGATACGCAGTATTTT.

This clone was seen once. Other DNA sequences of this sample code for an identical CDR3. The chain combines TRBV20-1 with TRBJ2-1, with 7 bases fitting TRBD1. The CDR3 is 14 residues long. CDR1 and CDR2 (germline): DFQATT, SNEGSKA (reference sequence). V was clipped by 3 bases and J by 4 bases; unmatched bases: 6. The CDR3 region has the DNA TGCAGTGCTAGTATTAGGGGGCCGTACAATGAGCAGTTCTTC. It yields the protein CSASIRGPYNEQFF.

This sequence joins TRBV27 and TRBJ1-2, with TRBD1 matching over 7 bases. With V trimmed by 5 bases and J by 8 bases, 8 bases remained unmatched. This CDR3 is built from 13 residues. Germline V gene data show CDR1 as MNHEY and CDR2 as SMNVEV (reference sequence). The chain's CDR3 is CASSPRTGKGYTF. The CDR3 nucleotides are TGTGCCAGCAGTCCCCGGACAGGCAAAGGCTACACCTTC.

This clone occurred a few times. V gene TRBV4-1 combines with J gene TRBJ1-2; maybe TRBD1 (5 bases). The germline V gene encodes CDR1 MGHRA and CDR2 YSYEKL. This CDR3 has 16 amino acids. Trimming removed 1 base from V and 7 bases from J, with 19 bases in between. The CDR3: CASSQGGAGERSGYTF. DNA of the CDR3: TGCGCCAGCAGCCAAGGAGGTGCGGGGGAGCGAAGTGGCTACACCTTC.

V is TRBV28 and J is TRBJ2-2; D is perhaps TRBD2 (5 bases). The CDR3 runs to 11 residues. With 7 bases removed from V and 5 bases from J, the gap between germline ends came to 5 bases. Germline CDR1 MDHEN, CDR2 SYDVKM. CDR3 nucleotides: TGTGCCAGCACGGGGACCGGGGAGCTGTTTTTT. It translates to CASTGTGELFF.

This chain joins TRBV2 and TRBJ2-2; D unresolved. The germline CDR1 and CDR2 sequences are SNHLY and FYNNEI. The CDR3 spans 13 residues. Trimming pared 6 bases from V and 8 bases from J, leaving 13 bases between. The CDR3 protein is CASRSTFAGELFF. The CDR3 coding sequence is TGTGCCAGCAGGTCGACATTTGCGGGGGAGCTGTTTTTT.

V and J are TRBV5-8 and TRBJ1-2, with D tentatively TRBD1 (5 bases). This CDR3 is built from 13 residues. Trimming left V 4 bases short and J 9 bases short, with 16 bases between. Germline CDR1 SGHTS, CDR2 YDEGEE. The CDR3 coding sequence is TGTGCCAGCAGCCGAAGGGGTGCCTGGCGCTACACCTTC. It yields the protein CASSRRGAWRYTF.

The chain recombines TRBV6-1 with TRBJ1-2; 8 nucleotides agree with TRBD1. Trimming removed 1 base from V and 4 bases from J; junction bases left unmatched: 5. The CDR3 length is 15 residues. CDR1 is MNHNS and CDR2 is SASEGT in the germline V gene. The CDR3 DNA sequence: TGTGCCAGCAGTGAAGAGACAGGGGTAACCTATGGCTACACCTTC. Its translation: CASSEETGVTYGYTF.